Below are 28 T cell receptor beta chains sequenced from a single sample in a study of T cells in Graves' hyperthyroidism and ophthalmopathy. Regions amplified from RNA transcripts were the TCR beta CDR3 regions. HTBI primers were the set used in a first-round RT-PCR of the TCR CDR3. TCRdb fed the multiplex PCR reads into MiXCR, producing one record per CDR3 protein. The sample has 450,000 to 700,000 distinct CDR3 sequences; about 43% are singletons. The sample comprised peripheral blood or thyroid tissue (not recorded which). The receptors derive from an adult woman with Graves' disease, either hyperthyroidism or ophthalmopathy (not recorded which).

The table lists this clonotype with a count of one. CDR3 in amino acids: CASRGGDTEAFF. CDR3 nucleotides: TGTGCCAGCAGAGGGGGGGACACTGAAGCTTTCTTT. V gene TRBV5-6 combines with J gene TRBJ1-1; perhaps TRBD1 as D (6 bases). Germline V gene sequence: CDR1 SGHDT, CDR2 YYEEEE. Trimming removed 5 bases at V and 3 bases at J, with 8 bases between. The CDR3 is made up of 12 amino acids. The complete variable domain, with remaining parts taken from reference TRBV5-6 and TRBJ1-1, reads DAGVTQSPTHLIKTRGQQVTLRCSPKSGHDTVSWYQQALGQGPQFIFQYYEEEERQRGNFPDRFSGHQFPNYSSELNVNALLLGDSALYLCASRGGDTEAFFGQGTRLTVV.

The chain has TRBV7-6 and TRBJ2-5; a weak D match, TRBD2 (6 bases). The CDR3 is made up of 18 amino acids. Per the germline V gene, CDR1 is SGHVS and CDR2 is FNYEAQ. Trimming pared 1 base from V and 5 bases from J, leaving 23 bases between. The CDR3 region is CASSLGRVSLGGGETQYF. In nucleotides, the CDR3 is TGTGCCAGCAGCTTAGGTCGAGTGTCCCTGGGAGGTGGGGAGACCCAGTACTTC.

Here the CDR3 reads CASSPSTGDYGYTF. DNA of the CDR3: TGTGCCAGCAGCCCCTCGACAGGGGACTATGGCTACACCTTC. The chain combines TRBV7-2 with TRBJ1-2, with 8 bases lining up with TRBD1. Germline V gene sequence: CDR1 SGHTA, CDR2 FQGNSA. V dropped 5 bases and J dropped 3; count of bases not matched to a gene: 5. There are 14 residues in the CDR3. The whole variable domain, remainder taken from reference TRBV7-2 and TRBJ1-2, is GAGVSQSPSNKVTEKGKDVELRCDPISGHTALYWYRQSLGQGLEFLIYFQGNSAPDKSGLPSDRFSAERTGGSVSTLTIQRTQQEDSAVYLCASSPSTGDYGYTFGSGTRLTVV.

This clonotype was counted ten times or more. The rearrangement joins TRBV5-4 to TRBJ2-5, with no clear D. Trimming removed 0 bases from V and 1 base from J, with 13 bases in between. Per the germline V gene, CDR1 is SGHNT and CDR2 is YYREEE (reference sequence). The CDR3 is made up of 16 amino acids. CDR3 bases: TGTGCCAGCAGCTTGGACAGACGACCTTTCCAAGAGACCCAGTACTTC. This encodes CASSLDRRPFQETQYF.

This clonotype was found a few times. At one end the junction does not follow the germline gene, possibly because of a read error. This chain uses TRBV27 with TRBJ2-7; tentative D call: TRBD2 (5 bases). Looked up from germline, CDR1 is MNHEY and CDR2 is SMNVEV (reference sequence). The CDR3 is 13 residues long. This CDR3 is CAISGLAPYEQYF. As DNA, the CDR3 is TGTGCCATCAGTGGACTGGCACCCTACGAGCAGTACTTC.

The table lists this clonotype with a few counts. J is TRBJ2-7 and V is TRBV10-3; D might be TRBD1 (5 bases). The CDR3 is 13 amino acids. Germline CDR1 and CDR2: ENHRY and SYGVKD. Deletions cut 2 bases from V and 6 bases from J, with 11 bases between. The CDR3: CAISEARGGEQYF. The CDR3 nucleotides are TGTGCCATCAGTGAGGCAAGGGGTGGCGAGCAGTACTTC.

This clonotype was counted ten times or more. This chain joins TRBV29-1 and TRBJ1-1; D is unclear. V lost 1 base and J lost 5, with 8 bases in between. The CDR3 runs to 12 residues. In germline, CDR1 is SQVTM, CDR2 ANQGSEA. The CDR3, as DNA: TGCAGCGTTGAAGTCAGTATAACTGAAGCTTTCTTT. Its protein is CSVEVSITEAFF.

This chain uses TRBV7-2 with TRBJ1-5; 8 positions agree with TRBD1. There are 15 residues in the CDR3. The germline V gene has CDR1 SGHTA and CDR2 FQGNSA. After removal of 6 bases from V and 11 bases from J, the junction contained 15 bases not matched to a gene. The CDR3 loop reads CASSYNRGAGETQHF. CDR3 DNA sequence: TGTGCCAGCAGTTATAACAGGGGGGCAGGGGAGACCCAGCATTTT.

As regards this clonotype: Just one base apart from a much larger clone, this may be a read error. The chain couples TRBV5-1 to TRBJ1-4, with 9 bases identical to TRBD1. CDR1 SGHRS and CDR2 YFSETQ come from the germline V gene. The trim removed 3 bases at V and 11 bases at J, leaving 14 bases unmatched. This CDR3 has 16 amino acids. The CDR3 protein is CASSSTAGQGPRKLFF. DNA for the CDR3: TGCGCCAGCAGCTCCACGGCGGGACAGGGACCGCGCAAACTGTTTTTT.

This clonotype has at least ten counts. The V call is TRBV5-1, the J call TRBJ2-7; no clear D gene. V gave up 1 base and J gave up 6 bases, with 8 bases separating them. Germline V gives CDR1 SGHRS, CDR2 YFSETQ. The CDR3 is 12 residues long. The CDR3, as DNA: TGCGCCAGCAGCTTGAGGCGGACCGAGCAGTACTTC. Its protein product is CASSLRRTEQYF. Based on the CDR3 plus reference TRBV5-1 and TRBJ2-7, the full variable domain is KAGVTQTPRYLIKTRGQQVTLSCSPISGHRSVSWYQQTPGQGLQFLFEYFSETQRNKGNFPGRFSGRQFSNSRSEMNVSTLELGDSALYLCASSLRRTEQYFGPGTRLTVT.

This clonotype was counted ten times or more. The rearrangement uses TRBV15 and TRBJ1-4; 8 bases align to TRBD1. Germline V CDR1 and CDR2: LNHNV, YYDKDF (reference sequence). Germline trimming cut 0 bases from V and 8 bases from J; bases unmatched to any gene: 5. The CDR3 spans 15 residues. CDR3: CATSRDPSGGEKLFF. For the CDR3, the DNA is TGTGCCACCAGCAGAGATCCGTCAGGGGGCGAAAAACTGTTTTTT.

Only a few counts were recorded for this clonotype. This chain connects TRBV7-2 to TRBJ1-2, with D possibly TRBD1 on 5 matching bases. The CDR3 covers 13 residues. Between the trimmed V and J ends, which lost 5 bases and 7 bases, there was a span of 14 bases. From germline, CDR1 is SGHTA and CDR2 FQGNSA. CDR3 region: CASSLSEGTGYTF. The CDR3 region has the DNA TGTGCCAGCAGCCTGTCGGAGGGGACTGGCTACACCTTC.

The chain links TRBV9 to TRBJ1-1, with a tentative D call TRBD1 (5 bases). The CDR3 has 15 residues. V shed 0 bases and J shed 5 bases, with 14 bases lying between them. Germline lookup yields CDR1 SGDLS and CDR2 YYNGEE. The CDR3 is CASSVGGGFTTEAFF. CDR3 DNA sequence: TGTGCCAGCAGCGTAGGCGGGGGTTTTACGACTGAAGCTTTCTTT.

The V gene is TRBV9, the J gene TRBJ2-5; D not resolved. V was clipped by 4 bases and J by 7 bases, with 11 bases between them. This CDR3 has 12 amino acids. Germline V gene lookup returns CDR1 SGDLS and CDR2 YYNGEE. CDR3 nucleotide sequence: TGTGCCAGCAGCTTGTTTGAAAGGACCCAGTACTTC. Amino acids: CASSLFERTQYF.

The chain joins TRBV20-1 to TRBJ1-1; no reliable D call. The CDR3 runs 12 residues. Germline assignment: CDR1 DFQATT and CDR2 SNEGSKA (reference sequence). The V end was cut by 1 base, the J end by 5 bases, with 8 bases between. CDR3 amino acids: CSARGGETEAFF. The CDR3, as DNA: TGCAGTGCTAGAGGCGGCGAGACTGAAGCTTTCTTT.

The V call is TRBV7-9, the J call TRBJ2-5, with TRBD1 identical over 9 bases. The V gene's germline CDR1 is SEHNR and CDR2 FQNEAQ (reference sequence). J gave up 5 bases and V 5 bases, and 21 bases lay outside the gene matches. The length of the CDR3 is 19 residues. The CDR3 DNA is TGTGCCAGCAGCCAATTGAAACAGGGGGCGGAATTTGGTCTGGAGACCCAGTACTTC. Translating gives CASSQLKQGAEFGLETQYF. The variable domain in full, with the rest retrieved from reference TRBV7-9 and TRBJ2-5, is DTGVSQNPRHKITKRGQNVTFRCDPISEHNRLYWYRQTLGQGPEFLTYFQNEAQLEKSRLLSDRFSAERPKGSFSTLEIQRTEQGDSAMYLCASSQLKQGAEFGLETQYFGPGTRLLVL.

This clonotype has at least ten counts. The V call is TRBV7-8, the J call TRBJ1-2, with a tentative D call TRBD1 (6 bases). The CDR3 consists of 18 residues. Germline lookup yields CDR1 SGHVS and CDR2 FQNEAQ. Trimming removed 5 bases at V and 8 bases at J, with 30 bases between. The CDR3 spells CASSPNRTGLWKQRGYTF. The CDR3 nucleotides are TGTGCCAGCAGCCCAAATAGAACAGGGCTTTGGAAGCAGAGAGGCTACACCTTC.

In its sample, this clonotype was seen many times. The chain recombines TRBV29-1 with TRBJ2-7; TRBD1 aligns across 8 bases. CDR3 size: 11 residues. Germline CDR1 is SQVTM and CDR2 is ANQGSEA. The junction had 4 bases not matched to a gene; V was cut back by 6 bases and J by 6 bases. The CDR3 DNA reads TGCAGCGTGGGACAGGACCCCGAGCAGTACTTC. Its translation is CSVGQDPEQYF.

This clonotype was counted a few times. Here the CDR3 DNA reads TGTGCCAGCAGCCCGACAGGCGGGGGCTCGGGTTTCTTT. Its protein product is CASSPTGGGSGFF. This chain links TRBV7-9 with TRBJ1-1; D is perhaps TRBD1 (6 bases). V dropped 5 bases and J dropped 13 bases, with 20 bases sitting between them. The length of the CDR3 is 13 residues. Germline V gene sequence: CDR1 SEHNR, CDR2 FQNEAQ (reference sequence).

In its sample, this clonotype was seen once. This may be a read error, as it is one base from a much larger clone. The CDR3 region is CASSQEGTRSLETQYF. The DNA of the CDR3 is TGTGCCAGCAGCCAAGAAGGGACAAGGAGTCTAGAGACCCAGTACTTC. The chain uses TRBV3-1 and TRBJ2-5; D might be TRBD1 (6 bases). This CDR3 has 16 amino acids. V lost 0 bases and J lost 4, with 15 bases in between. Germline assignment: CDR1 LGHDT and CDR2 YNNKEL (reference sequence).

The chain has TRBV19 and TRBJ2-4; TRBD1 agrees at 8 bases. Germline-derived CDR1 and CDR2 are LNHDA and SQIVND (reference sequence). V gave up 6 bases and J gave up 9 bases; unmatched junction bases: 13. CDR3 length: 15 amino acids. The CDR3 region is CASSDRGPIMGIQYF. The CDR3 DNA reads as TGTGCCAGTAGCGACAGGGGCCCTATTATGGGCATTCAGTACTTC.

CDR3: CASSLAGTGEGHPEAFF. CDR3 coding DNA: TGTGCCAGCAGCTTAGCCGGGACAGGGGAAGGGCATCCTGAAGCTTTCTTT. The chain carries TRBV7-9 and TRBJ1-1; TRBD1 aligns across 10 bases. V gave up 0 bases and J gave up 6 bases; unmatched junction bases: 10. Germline loops: CDR1 SEHNR, CDR2 FQNEAQ (reference sequence). The CDR3 has 17 residues.

The chain links TRBV9 to TRBJ1-2, with a weak D call TRBD1 (6 bases). The CDR3 extends over 15 amino acids. V was cut by 4 bases and J by 7 bases, with 20 bases left in between. Germline loops: CDR1 SGDLS, CDR2 YYNGEE. CDR3 residues: CASSRPGTPDGGYTF. The DNA of the CDR3 is TGTGCCAGCAGCCGACCCGGGACACCGGATGGTGGCTACACCTTC.

This clonotype was observed at least ten times. The chain has TRBV20-1 and TRBJ1-1; 7 positions agree with TRBD1. The CDR3 is 15 amino acids. The V gene's germline CDR1 is DFQATT and CDR2 SNEGSKA (reference sequence). V trimming: 6 bases; J trimming: 0 bases; junction bases outside the gene matches: 10. The CDR3 DNA reads TGCAGTGCACCAGGACAGGACGTTATGAACACTGAAGCTTTCTTT. Protein sequence: CSAPGQDVMNTEAFF.

This chain links TRBV6-1 with TRBJ1-1; D possibly corresponds to TRBD1 (6 bases). Trimming left V 8 bases short and J 1 base short, with 14 bases between. The CDR3 sequence is 14 residues long. CDR1 and CDR2 (germline): MNHNS, SASEGT. The CDR3: CASWRTGSNTEAFF. Here the CDR3 DNA reads TGTGCCAGCTGGCGAACAGGGTCGAACACTGAAGCTTTCTTT.

This clonotype has a count of ten or more. This chain joins TRBV10-1 and TRBJ2-5, with D possibly being TRBD2 (5 bases). Germline-derived CDR1 and CDR2 are WNHNN and SYGVQD (reference sequence). This CDR3 has 15 residues. Trimming cost V 2 bases and J 2 bases, with 12 bases left between them. DNA of the CDR3: TGCGCCAGCAGTGAGGGACTCGGGGTGCAAGAGACCCAGTACTTC. Translating it yields CASSEGLGVQETQYF.

Many counts were recorded for this clonotype. This chain connects TRBV27 to TRBJ1-2; D is possibly TRBD1 (6 bases). The CDR3 extends over 14 amino acids. CDR1 MNHEY and CDR2 SMNVEV come from the germline V gene (reference sequence). V gave up 8 bases and J gave up 3 bases, with 16 bases separating them. The CDR3 is CASHPWGGDYGYTF. The DNA of the CDR3 is TGTGCCAGCCATCCTTGGGGGGGCGACTATGGCTACACCTTC.

This clonotype appeared many times. The chain has TRBV29-1 and TRBJ1-1; 9 bases fit TRBD1. Germline-derived CDR1 and CDR2 are SQVTM and ANQGSEA. V shed 5 bases and J 0 bases; nucleotides not matched to a gene: 10. The CDR3 is 16 residues long. The CDR3 loop reads CSVRTGGGYMNTEAFF. In DNA form, the CDR3 reads TGCAGCGTTCGCACAGGGGGCGGATACATGAACACTGAAGCTTTCTTT.